This TCR beta chain emerged from a study of cytomegalovirus exposure and HLA in healthy donors. With 60 Vbeta and 13 Jbeta primers, the PCR was carried out. The data were produced by immunoSEQ multiplex PCR, yet TCRdb's version contains in-frame clones alone and is incomplete. Of around 130,000 clones in the sample, approximately 80% are singletons; the top ten hold roughly 3%. Regarding the study as a whole: Later analysis associated a missense DCLRE1C variant with TCR beta V- and J-gene trimming.

Concerning this clone: Its antigen is as yet unknown.

Germline trimming cut 5 bases from V and 4 bases from J; bases unmatched to any gene: 8. CDR3 length equals 15 residues. Germline V gives CDR1 MNHEY, CDR2 SMNVEV (reference sequence). The sequenced sample was PBMCs. The clonotype was recovered from a man over 45 in good health and CMV-seronegative. The chain uses TRBV27 and TRBJ2-1, with 7 bases identical to TRBD1. CDR3 coding DNA: TGTGCCAGCAGTCCTTGGACAGGTGTGTACAATGAGCAGTTCTTC. Amino acids: CASSPWTGVYNEQFF.